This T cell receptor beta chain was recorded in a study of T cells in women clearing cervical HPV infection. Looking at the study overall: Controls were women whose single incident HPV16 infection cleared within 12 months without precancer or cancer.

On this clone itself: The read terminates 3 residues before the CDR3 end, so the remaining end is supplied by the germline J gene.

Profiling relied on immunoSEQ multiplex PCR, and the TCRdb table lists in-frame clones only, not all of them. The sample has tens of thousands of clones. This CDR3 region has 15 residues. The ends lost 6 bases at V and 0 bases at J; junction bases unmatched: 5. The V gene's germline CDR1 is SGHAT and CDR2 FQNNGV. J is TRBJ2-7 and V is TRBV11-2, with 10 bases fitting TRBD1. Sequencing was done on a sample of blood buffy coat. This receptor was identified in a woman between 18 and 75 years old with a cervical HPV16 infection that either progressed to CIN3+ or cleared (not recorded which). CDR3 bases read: TGTGCCAGCAGGGCCGGGACAGGGGACTCCTACGAG. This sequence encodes CASRAGTGDSYE. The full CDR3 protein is CASRAGTGDSYEQYF.